A single sample is the source of the 13 T cell receptor beta chains below, sequenced in a study of CD8 T cells in Susac syndrome. RNA, at about 0.45 to 1 ug, was reverse transcribed with random hexamers. Each CDR3 protein is one row after TCRdb ran MiXCR on the immunoSEQ multiplex PCR reads. The sample gives about 69,000 distinct CDR3 sequences, 90% to 95% of which show up once; around 0.49% is in the top ten. The sample consisted of CD8+ T cells from PBMCs. These receptor sequences come from a human donor with multiple sclerosis.

The chain has TRBV7-2 and TRBJ2-5, with D perhaps being TRBD1 or TRBD2 (5 bases each). This CDR3 region has 16 residues. V lost 5 bases to trimming and J lost 1 base, with 17 bases between them. Germline lookup yields CDR1 SGHTA and CDR2 FQGNSA. CDR3: CASSPGTLLGQETQYF. The DNA of the CDR3 is TGTGCCAGCAGCCCTGGGACCCTTCTGGGCCAAGAGACCCAGTACTTC.

The chain uses TRBV7-9 and TRBJ2-2; 7 bases align to TRBD2. V lost 7 bases, J lost 6 bases, and 5 bases stayed unmatched. This CDR3 has 13 residues. CDR1 and CDR2 (germline): SEHNR, FQNEAQ (reference sequence). CDR3 loop: CASMGGFAGELFF. The CDR3, as DNA: TGTGCCAGCATGGGGGGGTTCGCCGGGGAGCTGTTTTTT.

The rearrangement joins TRBV30 to TRBJ2-5; D is uncertain. This CDR3 comprises 11 residues. The germline V and J ends were trimmed by 3 bases and 2 bases, with 4 bases remaining between them. From germline, CDR1 is GTSNPN and CDR2 SVGIG (reference sequence). In DNA, the CDR3 is TGTGCCTGGAGCGCGCAAGAGACCCAGTACTTC. Protein sequence: CAWSAQETQYF.

The V and J genes are TRBV3-1 and TRBJ2-5; 7 bases map to TRBD2. Germline V CDR1 and CDR2: LGHDT, YNNKEL (reference sequence). The V and J ends lost 1 base and 5 bases, in that order; junction bases with no gene match: 10. This CDR3 region has 16 residues. The DNA for the CDR3 is TGTGCCAGCAGCCAAGGGTCCAGGGACTACTGGGAGACCCAGTACTTC. Amino acids: CASSQGSRDYWETQYF.

The chain combines TRBV6-5 with TRBJ2-2; a possible D gene is TRBD1 (6 bases). The germline V gene has CDR1 MNHEY and CDR2 SVGAGI. The CDR3 runs 13 residues. Trimming shortened V by 6 bases and J by 5 bases, and 10 bases separated the two germline ends. CDR3 in amino acids: CASSPGDTGELFF. The CDR3 DNA is TGTGCCAGCAGCCCAGGGGATACCGGGGAGCTGTTTTTT.

The chain uses TRBV12-3 or TRBV12-4 and TRBJ2-5; 10 nucleotides line up with TRBD2. The CDR3 runs 14 residues. V shed 3 bases and J 4 bases; nucleotides not matched to a gene: 2. The CDR3 bases are TGTGCCAGCAGTTTGGGACTAGCGCCAGAGACCCAGTACTTC. Its protein product is CASSLGLAPETQYF.

This clonotype was recorded a few times. The chain couples TRBV5-1 to TRBJ2-4; 7 bases match TRBD1. Germline V gene data show CDR1 as SGHRS and CDR2 as YFSETQ. V lost 3 bases to trimming and J lost 14 bases; unmatched junction nucleotides: 14. This CDR3 region has 14 residues. Here the CDR3 reads CASSSWTGKGGKYF. CDR3 in DNA: TGCGCCAGCAGCTCATGGACAGGAAAAGGTGGAAAGTACTTC.

DNA of the CDR3: TGTGCCAGCAGCGTAGCCGGTACAGGGGCATCCGAGCAGTACTTC. Residues: CASSVAGTGASEQYF. The rearrangement joins TRBV9 to TRBJ2-7; 7 bases line up with TRBD1. The germline CDR1 and CDR2 sequences are SGDLS and YYNGEE. V shed 0 bases and J 6 bases; nucleotides not matched to a gene: 9. The CDR3 totals 15 residues.

The chain recombines TRBV5-1 with TRBJ1-1; weak D call: TRBD1 (5 bases). V lost 2 bases and J 4 bases, leaving 12 bases between the germline ends. CDR3 size: 14 residues. Germline V gene data show CDR1 as SGHRS and CDR2 as YFSETQ. The CDR3 region is CASSFAGISTEAFF. The CDR3 DNA reads as TGCGCCAGCAGCTTTGCAGGGATCAGCACTGAAGCTTTCTTT.

This chain connects TRBV4-1 to TRBJ2-6; 9 bases match TRBD1. The CDR3 is 20 residues long. V lost 4 bases, J lost 2 bases, and 15 bases stayed unmatched. The germline V gene has CDR1 MGHRA and CDR2 YSYEKL. The CDR3 coding sequence is TGCGCCAGCAGCCCCCGGGGCCCCGGACAGGGGACCCCTGGGGCCAACGTCCTGACTTTC. Translation gives CASSPRGPGQGTPGANVLTF.

In this sample, this clonotype turned up once. V gene TRBV20-1 combines with J gene TRBJ1-2; D is undetermined. The CDR3 covers 12 residues. The ends were cut back, 0 bases at V and 7 bases at J, with 9 bases in the middle. CDR1 and CDR2 from the germline V gene are DFQATT and SNEGSKA (reference sequence). The CDR3 spells CSARDASGGYTF. DNA for the CDR3: TGCAGTGCTAGAGATGCTTCCGGTGGCTACACCTTC.

The chain has TRBV29-1 and TRBJ1-5, with D possibly TRBD1 on 5 matching bases. The V and J ends lost 4 bases and 12 bases respectively, with 13 bases between them. Per germline, CDR1 SQVTM and CDR2 ANQGSEA. CDR3 length: 11 amino acids. The CDR3 coding sequence is TGCAGCGTTGTCGTGGGGCAGGACCAGCATTTT. It codes for CSVVVGQDQHF.

The chain links TRBV13 to TRBJ1-2; D ambiguous. Per germline, CDR1 PRHDT and CDR2 FYEKMQ (reference sequence). The V end was cut by 8 bases, the J end by 8 bases, with 18 bases between. There are 13 residues in the CDR3. In DNA, the CDR3 is TGTGCCAGCTCCAATGCGGGGTTGGCAGGCTACACCTTC. Translating it yields CASSNAGLAGYTF.